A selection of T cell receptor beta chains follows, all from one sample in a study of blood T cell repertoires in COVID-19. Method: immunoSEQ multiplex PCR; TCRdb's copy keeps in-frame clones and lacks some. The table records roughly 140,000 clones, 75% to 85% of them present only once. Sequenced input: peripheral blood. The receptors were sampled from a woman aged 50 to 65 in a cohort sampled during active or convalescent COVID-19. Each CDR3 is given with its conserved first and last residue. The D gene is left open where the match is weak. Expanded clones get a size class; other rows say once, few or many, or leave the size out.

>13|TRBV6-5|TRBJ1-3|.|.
TGTGCCAGCAGCCCAGGGTTTGGAAACACCATATATTTT
CASSPGFGNTIYF
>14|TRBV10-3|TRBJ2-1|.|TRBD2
TGTGCCATCAGTTCTAGCGGGAAATACAATGAGCAGTTCTTC
CAISSSGKYNEQFF
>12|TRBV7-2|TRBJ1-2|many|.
TGTGCCAGCAGCTTCGGAGCCTATGGCTACACCTTC
CASSFGAYGYTF
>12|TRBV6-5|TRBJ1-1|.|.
TGTGCCAGCAGGGAGGGGGGGCGTGGAGCTTTCTTT
CASREGGRGAFF
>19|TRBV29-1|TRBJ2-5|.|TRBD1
TGCAGCGTTGAAGGTTTAGCCGCGGGGACAGGCAAATACAAAGAGACCCAGTACTTC
CSVEGLAAGTGKYKETQYF
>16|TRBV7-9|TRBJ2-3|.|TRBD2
TGTGCCAGCAGCTTAACAGCGGGGGGGAGCACAGATACGCAGTATTTT
CASSLTAGGSTDTQYF
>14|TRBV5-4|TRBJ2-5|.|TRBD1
TGTGCCAGCAGCTCGGGGACAGTTCAAGAGACCCAGTACTTC
CASSSGTVQETQYF
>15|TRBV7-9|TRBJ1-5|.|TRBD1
TGTGCCAGCAGCGGCGGGACAGGGACGATTCAGCCCCAGCATTTT
CASSGGTGTIQPQHF
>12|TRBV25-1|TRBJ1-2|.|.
TGTGCCAGCAGTGATCCCGGGTATGGCTACACCTTC
CASSDPGYGYTF
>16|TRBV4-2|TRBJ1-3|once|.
TGTGCCAGCAGCCAGGTGGGCCTCCTGACAGGAAACACCATATATTTT
CASSQVGLLTGNTIYF